This entry describes one T cell receptor (beta chain). Its specificity is unknown. The PCR used 60 Vbeta and 13 Jbeta primers. TCRdb's copy holds only in-frame clones and misses some; the assay was immunoSEQ multiplex PCR. Of about 130,000 clones listed, around three quarters were seen once; the top ten hold 4.2%. The sample comes from a study of cytomegalovirus exposure and HLA in healthy donors. General study results and limits: Sequencing likely produced, as an artifact, a cluster of highly shared sequence variants. Earlier analysis looked at TCR beta V segments, and most were productive about 90% or about 30% of the time. A later analysis found TCR association rates differed by HLA locus, highest for DRB1 and lowest for HLA-C.

Germline values: CDR1 GTSNPN, CDR2 SVGIG (reference sequence). The CDR3 contains 15 residues. V lost 8 bases and J lost 2; bases outside the gene matches: 11. Sequencing used PBMCs. This clonotype originated in a male donor in good health and CMV-seropositive. J is TRBJ2-3 and V is TRBV30; TRBD2 aligns across 9 bases. CDR3 in DNA: TGTGCCCTTTCGAGGGAGCGGGGGGCCACAGATACGCAGTATTTT. Translation gives CALSRERGATDTQYF.